The table lists the clone carrying this T cell receptor (beta chain) with a few counts. Antigen unknown. These data belong to a study of T-cell memory formation after mild COVID-19. Study-wide background: TCR clusters were largely donor specific.

Study observations and caveats: Detection of some responders pre-infection suggested pre-existing cross-reactive memory T cells participated.

The CDR3 extends over 14 amino acids. CDR1 and CDR2 from the germline V gene are LNHDA and SQIVND (reference sequence). Trimming pared 8 bases from V and 3 bases from J, leaving 16 bases between. TCRdb re-derived calls from the 5' RACE reads in MiXCR, one entry per CDR3 protein. Counted here are 250,000 to 350,000 distinct CDR3 sequences, 15% occurring once; the ten biggest clones make up about a fifth. What was sequenced was PBMCs or a T cell subset sorted from them (not recorded which). The J gene is TRBJ1-1, the V gene TRBV19; D gene ambiguous. The TCR sequence derives from a man between 18 and 35 years old who had mild COVID-19 (a few samples of this study predate the infection). Cell type and time point are not known. DNA for the CDR3: TGTGCCAGTCAACCCCACCTCCGGGACACTGAAGCTTTCTTT. Amino acid sequence: CASQPHLRDTEAFF.